The 9 T cell receptor beta chains given below trace back to one sample, sequenced in a study of T cells in Graves' hyperthyroidism and ophthalmopathy. Template material for amplifying TCR beta CDR3 regions consisted of RNA transcripts. The TCR CDR3 was amplified in a first-round RT-PCR using the HTBI primer set. Each CDR3 protein is one row after TCRdb ran MiXCR on the multiplex PCR reads. The sample lists 500,000 to 750,000 distinct CDR3 sequences; 15% to 18% were seen once. The specimen sequenced was blood. The origin of the receptors is a woman aged 25 to 39 with Graves' hyperthyroidism.

This clonotype was counted ten times or more. The DNA of the CDR3 is TGTGCCAGCACGCGGGCCGCGAACACTGAAGCTTTCTTT. This gives the protein CASTRAANTEAFF. This chain connects TRBV28 to TRBJ1-1; D is unresolved. V was clipped by 7 bases and J by 1 base, with 10 bases between them. The germline V gene encodes CDR1 MDHEN and CDR2 SYDVKM. The CDR3 runs to 13 residues.

A few counts support this clonotype. The rearrangement joins TRBV6-5 to TRBJ1-1; maybe TRBD1 (6 bases). The V end lost 1 base, the J end lost 3 bases, and 9 bases lay between the germline ends. Germline V gene data show CDR1 as MNHEY and CDR2 as SVGAGI. The CDR3 has 14 residues. This CDR3 is CASSYWGGDTEAFF. The CDR3, as DNA: TGTGCCAGCAGTTACTGGGGGGGCGACACTGAAGCTTTCTTT.

This clonotype was observed at least ten times. The V call is TRBV12-3 or TRBV12-4, the J call TRBJ2-1; 9 nucleotides align to TRBD2. The CDR3 loop spans 21 amino acids. V shed 0 bases, J shed 0 bases, and the junction held 15 bases outside the gene matches. The CDR3: CASSLARTGPISGSSYNEQFF. The DNA for the CDR3 is TGTGCCAGCAGTTTAGCGCGGACAGGCCCTATTAGCGGGAGCTCCTACAATGAGCAGTTCTTC.

At least ten counts were recorded for this clonotype. The chain has TRBV11-2 and TRBJ2-1, with D unresolved. Trimming cost V 4 bases and J 9 bases, with 7 bases left between them. Germline V gene lookup returns CDR1 SGHAT and CDR2 FQNNGV. The CDR3 spans 11 residues. In DNA, the CDR3 is TGTGCCAGCAGCTCCGCCGGTGAGCAGTTCTTC. It codes for CASSSAGEQFF.

This clonotype was seen a few times. The J gene is TRBJ2-1, the V gene TRBV19, with D possibly being TRBD1 or TRBD2 (5 bases each). Per germline, CDR1 LNHDA and CDR2 SQIVND (reference sequence). This CDR3 has 13 residues. The V end was cut by 7 bases, the J end by 9 bases, with 16 bases between. The CDR3 here is CASTTTGRPEQFF. The CDR3 DNA reads TGTGCCAGTACCACAACGGGACGACCTGAGCAGTTCTTC.

Only one count was recorded for this clonotype. This sequence joins TRBV2 and TRBJ1-4, with TRBD1 matching over 7 bases. CDR1 and CDR2 from the germline V gene are SNHLY and FYNNEI. Trimming cost V 6 bases and J 8 bases; bases outside gene matches: 12. The CDR3 has 15 residues. CDR3 sequence reads: CASSLIPTGQEKLFF. The CDR3 nucleotides read TGTGCCAGCAGCTTAATACCGACAGGGCAGGAAAAACTGTTTTTT.

This sequence joins TRBV6-1 and TRBJ2-1; 11 positions agree with TRBD2. J was trimmed by 4 bases and V by 10 bases; bases with no gene match: 6. CDR1 is MNHNS, CDR2 SASEGT, per germline. This CDR3 has 14 residues. The CDR3 loop reads CATVRLAGYNEQFF. The CDR3 DNA reads TGTGCCACCGTTAGACTAGCGGGGTACAATGAGCAGTTCTTC.

This clonotype was found a few times. The chain has TRBV6-2 or TRBV6-3 and TRBJ1-2; TRBD1 agrees at 10 bases. The CDR3 contains 14 residues. CDR1 is MNHEY, CDR2 SVGEGT, per germline. V dropped 8 bases and J dropped 2; count of bases not matched to a gene: 5. This chain's CDR3 is CASFRQGANYGYTF. The CDR3 nucleotides read TGTGCCAGCTTCAGACAGGGGGCCAACTATGGCTACACCTTC.

This clonotype was observed at least ten times. The rearrangement joins TRBV20-1 to TRBJ2-7; 8 bases fit TRBD1. The length of the CDR3 is 15 residues. The V segment lost 5 bases and the J segment 7 bases; nucleotides outside the gene matches: 16. CDR1 is DFQATT, CDR2 SNEGSKA, per germline (reference sequence). The CDR3 region has the DNA TGCAGTGCTCCTAATGGACAGGGCTATCCAGTGGAGCAGTACTTC. It encodes CSAPNGQGYPVEQYF.